The 5 T cell receptor beta chains below all came from one sample that was sequenced in a study of cytomegalovirus exposure and HLA in healthy donors. The repertoire was sequenced with immunoSEQ multiplex PCR; TCRdb's copy has only in-frame clones and lacks some. The sample has 180,000 or so clones, approximately 89% seen once; the top ten hold 7.2%. The sample was PBMCs. The source of these receptors is a man between 25 and 39 years old in good health and CMV-seropositive.

The chain links TRBV7-8 to TRBJ2-7; weak D call: TRBD2 (5 bases). V lost 5 bases, J lost 2 bases, and 10 bases lay in between. Germline V gene sequence: CDR1 SGHVS, CDR2 FQNEAQ. The CDR3 has 13 residues. CDR3 protein: CASSPRDTYEQYF. The CDR3 nucleotides are TGTGCCAGCAGCCCCCGGGATACCTACGAGCAGTACTTC.

This chain uses TRBV27 with TRBJ2-7; 7 bases are a match to TRBD1. The V gene end was trimmed by 0 bases and the J gene end by 6 bases; junction bases not matched to a gene: 8. There are 15 residues in the CDR3. CDR1 MNHEY and CDR2 SMNVEV come from the germline V gene (reference sequence). Here the CDR3 reads CASSLSRQGGLEQYF. The CDR3 coding sequence is TGTGCCAGCAGTTTATCCCGACAGGGTGGGCTCGAGCAGTACTTC.

This sequence joins TRBV4-2 and TRBJ2-7; 7 bases are shared with TRBD2. Trimming took 4 bases from V and 3 from J; bases not matched to a gene: 15. The CDR3 runs to 17 residues. Germline lookup yields CDR1 LGHNA and CDR2 YNFKEQ. The DNA of the CDR3 is TGTGCCAGCAGCCGGCAGGCGGGGGTCTCCGGCGGCTACGAGCAGTACTTC. Translated, it gives CASSRQAGVSGGYEQYF.

The gene calls are TRBV5-6 and TRBJ2-7; D is possibly TRBD1 (5 bases). Germline-derived CDR1 and CDR2 are SGHDT and YYEEEE. The V gene lost 3 bases and the J gene lost 2 bases, with 12 bases spanning the gap. This CDR3 region has 14 residues. The CDR3 loop reads CASSSETVTYEQYF. For the CDR3, the DNA is TGTGCCAGCAGCTCAGAGACAGTAACCTACGAGCAGTACTTC.

The rearrangement joins TRBV5-1 to TRBJ1-2; the D gene is possibly TRBD1 (6 bases). The CDR3 has 13 residues. Germline lookup yields CDR1 SGHRS and CDR2 YFSETQ. Trimming took off 1 base at V and 5 bases at J, with 9 bases between the two ends. CDR3 nucleotides: TGCGCCAGCAGCTTGAGGACAGAGTATGGCTACACCTTC. Its protein product is CASSLRTEYGYTF.